Here is one TCR beta chain with its context. Its antigen is not identified. The data were obtained in a study of blood T cells in healthy people across ages. V gave up 1 base and J gave up 7 bases, with 17 bases separating them. The length of the CDR3 is 16 residues. Germline V gene sequence: CDR1 SNHLY, CDR2 FYNNEI. Study outcomes and limitations: Estimates drawn from one million T cells were deemed to understate diversity.

It was with a sample-barcoded 5' primer and a J-beta primer mix that a second PCR of about 6 to 12 cycles was run. Sequencing of every sample gave 2.5 million or more CDR3-containing paired-end reads. MiXCR was run by TCRdb on the 5' RACE reads, yielding one entry per CDR3 protein. The sample lists roughly 680,000 distinct CDR3 sequences; around 52% were seen once. V and J are TRBV2 and TRBJ2-4; tentative D call: TRBD2 (7 bases). The receptor was derived from a woman older than 75 in good health. Sequenced: blood. This CDR3 reads CASSEVPGRGANIQYF. The CDR3 nucleotides are TGTGCCAGCAGTGAAGTACCGGGACGGGGGGCTAACATTCAGTACTTC.